The 8 T cell receptor beta chains listed next were all sequenced from one sample in a study of cytomegalovirus exposure and HLA in healthy donors. PCR involved 60 Vbeta and 13 Jbeta primers. The table came from immunoSEQ multiplex PCR; TCRdb's copy has only in-frame clones and leaves some out. The sample consists of 85,000 to 130,000 clones, around three quarters of them appearing once. The sample was PBMCs. The receptors derive from a woman between 50 and 59 years old in good health and CMV-seropositive.

This clone was seen a single time. This sequence joins TRBV4-3 and TRBJ1-1; 8 positions match TRBD1. The V gene end was trimmed by 5 bases and the J gene end by 1 base; junction bases not matched to a gene: 3. The CDR3 covers 14 residues. Germline V lookup: CDR1 LGHNA, CDR2 YSLEER. The CDR3 region is CASSYGTGNTEAFF. CDR3 nucleotides: TGCGCCAGCAGCTACGGGACAGGGAACACTGAAGCTTTCTTT.

The genes are TRBV5-1 and TRBJ1-1, with D hard to call. CDR1 SGHRS and CDR2 YFSETQ come from the germline V gene. Trimming removed 2 bases at V and 1 base at J, with 6 bases between. CDR3 size: 13 residues. The CDR3 DNA reads TGCGCCAGCAGCTTCCAGGCGAACACTGAAGCTTTCTTT. Amino acids: CASSFQANTEAFF.

In its sample, this clone ranks as medium-sized. The chain employs TRBV10-3 and TRBJ1-6; perhaps TRBD1 as D (6 bases). Germline V lookup: CDR1 ENHRY, CDR2 SYGVKD. The CDR3 covers 14 residues. V shed 10 bases and J shed 8 bases, with 18 bases lying between them. In DNA form, the CDR3 reads TGTGCCACCGCTCGGGAGGGGGAGGATTCACCCCTCCACTTT. Translating gives CATAREGEDSPLHF.

V usage is TRBV5-1 and J usage is TRBJ2-1; 12 nucleotides align to TRBD2. Looked up from germline, CDR1 is SGHRS and CDR2 is YFSETQ. The CDR3 has 17 residues. V was clipped by 3 bases and J by 10 bases; unmatched bases: 14. CDR3 DNA: TGCGCCAGCAGCTGGTCTTCCGGGACTAGCGGGTTTAGGGAGCAGTTCTTC. Its protein product is CASSWSSGTSGFREQFF.

The CDR3 DNA is TGCAGCGTTGCCAGGGATCCAAACATTCAGTACTTC. It is translated as CSVARDPNIQYF. V usage is TRBV29-1 and J usage is TRBJ2-4; D might be TRBD1 (5 bases). Trimming stripped 4 bases from V and 6 bases from J, with 10 bases between. Germline CDR1 is SQVTM and CDR2 is ANQGSEA. This CDR3 is 12 amino acids long.

The J gene is TRBJ1-1, the V gene TRBV7-9, with 7 bases that match TRBD1. J lost 4 bases, V lost 5 bases, and 13 bases had no gene match. CDR3 length equals 16 residues. CDR1 is SEHNR and CDR2 is FQNEAQ in the germline V gene (reference sequence). CDR3 region: CASSQDPEGAVTEAFF. The CDR3 DNA is TGTGCCAGCAGCCAAGATCCGGAGGGGGCGGTCACTGAAGCTTTCTTT.

The V call is TRBV29-1, the J call TRBJ2-5; 8 positions match TRBD1. There are 13 residues in the CDR3. In germline, CDR1 is SQVTM, CDR2 ANQGSEA. The ends lost 4 bases at V and 4 bases at J; junction bases unmatched: 5. The CDR3 DNA reads TGCAGCGTTGCCCACGGACAGGGAGAGACCCAGTACTTC. This codes for CSVAHGQGETQYF.

This chain connects TRBV5-1 to TRBJ1-1, with 10 bases aligning to TRBD1. This CDR3 has 14 amino acids. The J segment lost 7 bases and the V segment lost 0 bases, leaving 3 bases of the junction unmatched. Germline assignment: CDR1 SGHRS and CDR2 YFSETQ. DNA for the CDR3: TGCGCCAGCAGCTTGGACGGGACAGGGGTTGAAGCTTTCTTT. It yields the protein CASSLDGTGVEAFF.